The following is a T cell receptor beta chain sequence with its context. What it binds is not known. This record comes from a study of beta chain features in type 1 diabetes. The CDR3 covers 11 residues. Germline trimming cut 5 bases from V and 6 bases from J; bases unmatched to any gene: 1. The germline V gene encodes CDR1 KGHSH and CDR2 LQKENI. Study outcomes and limitations: Cells expressing TCR highly could be over-represented by cDNA sequencing. Fewer junction insertions and more nucleotide deletions appeared in type 1 diabetes patients. Within each of all four CD4+ subsets, Type 1 diabetes patients had TCRB CDR3s that were moderately but significantly shorter.

Investigators reverse transcribed all isolated RNA, so they sequenced expressed TCRB transcripts. The protocol was immunoSEQ multiplex PCR, while the TCRdb copy is restricted to in-frame clones and leaves out a portion. This sample has roughly 150,000 clones, with around 9.7% found just once. The sequence derives from a woman in her twenties or thirties with type 1 diabetes. This chain links TRBV18 with TRBJ2-7; 7 nucleotides agree with TRBD2. Sequencing input: central memory CD4+ T cells from blood. The CDR3 loop is CASSWEGEQYF. DNA of the CDR3: TGTGCCAGCTCATGGGAGGGCGAGCAGTACTTC.